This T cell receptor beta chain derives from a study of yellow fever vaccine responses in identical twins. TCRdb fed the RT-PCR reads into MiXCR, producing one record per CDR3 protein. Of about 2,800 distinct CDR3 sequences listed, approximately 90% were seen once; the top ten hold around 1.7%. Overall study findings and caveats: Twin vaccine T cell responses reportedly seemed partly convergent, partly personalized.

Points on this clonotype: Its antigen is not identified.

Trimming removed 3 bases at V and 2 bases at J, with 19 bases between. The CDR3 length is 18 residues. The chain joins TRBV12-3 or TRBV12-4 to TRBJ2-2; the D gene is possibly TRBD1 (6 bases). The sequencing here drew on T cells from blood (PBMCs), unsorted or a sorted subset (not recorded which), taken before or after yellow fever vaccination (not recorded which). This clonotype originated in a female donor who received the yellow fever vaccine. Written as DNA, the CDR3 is TGTGCCAGCAGTTTCACTGGGACAACGAGGTTTAACACCGGGGAGCTGTTTTTT. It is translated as CASSFTGTTRFNTGELFF.